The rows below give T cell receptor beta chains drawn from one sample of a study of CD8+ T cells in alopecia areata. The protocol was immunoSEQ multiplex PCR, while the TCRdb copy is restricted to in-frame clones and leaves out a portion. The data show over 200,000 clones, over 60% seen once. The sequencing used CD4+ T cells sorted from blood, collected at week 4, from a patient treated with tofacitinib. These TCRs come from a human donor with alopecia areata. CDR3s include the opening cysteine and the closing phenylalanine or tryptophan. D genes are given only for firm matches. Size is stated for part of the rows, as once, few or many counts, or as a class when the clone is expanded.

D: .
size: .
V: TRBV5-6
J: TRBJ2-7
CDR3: CASSRRRYEQYF
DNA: TGTGCCAGCAGCCGCAGGCGGTACGAGCAGTACTTC

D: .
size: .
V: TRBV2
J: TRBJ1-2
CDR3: CASRAGPTNYGYTF
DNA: TGTGCCAGCCGGGCAGGGCCCACTAACTATGGCTACACCTTC

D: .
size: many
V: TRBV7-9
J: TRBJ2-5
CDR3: CASSPPGTFRETQYF
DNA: TGTGCCAGCAGCCCCCCCGGGACCTTCCGAGAGACCCAGTACTTC

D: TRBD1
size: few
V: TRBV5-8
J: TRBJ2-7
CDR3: CASSRTGPYEQYF
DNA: TGTGCCAGCAGCCGGACAGGTCCCTACGAGCAGTACTTC

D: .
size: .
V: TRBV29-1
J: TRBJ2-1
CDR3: CSVDNGGSSYNEQFF
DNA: TGCAGCGTTGATAACGGGGGAAGCTCCTACAATGAGCAGTTCTTC

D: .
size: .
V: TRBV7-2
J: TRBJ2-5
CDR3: CASSSLGATQYF
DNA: TGTGCCAGCAGCAGCTTAGGGGCGACCCAGTACTTC

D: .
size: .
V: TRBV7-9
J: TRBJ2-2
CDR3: CASRSLGELFF
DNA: TGTGCCAGCAGATCCTTGGGGGAGCTGTTTTTT

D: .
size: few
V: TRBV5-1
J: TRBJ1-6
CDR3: CASSLVSDNSPLHF
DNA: TGCGCCAGCAGCTTGGTGTCAGATAATTCACCCCTCCACTTT

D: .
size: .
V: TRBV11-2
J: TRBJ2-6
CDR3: CASSRALESGANVLTF
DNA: TGTGCCAGCAGCCGCGCGTTGGAATCTGGGGCCAACGTCCTGACTTTC

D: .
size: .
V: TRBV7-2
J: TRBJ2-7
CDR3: CASSLAQGIGHEQYF
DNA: TGTGCCAGCAGCTTAGCGCAAGGGATAGGCCACGAGCAGTACTTC

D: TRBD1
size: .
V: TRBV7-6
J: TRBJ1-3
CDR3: CASSRTGVSGNTIYF
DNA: TGTGCCAGCAGCCGGACAGGGGTCTCTGGAAACACCATATATTTT

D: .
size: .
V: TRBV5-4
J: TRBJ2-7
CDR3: CASSPTGSSYEQYF
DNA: TGTGCCAGCAGCCCCACGGGCAGCTCCTACGAGCAGTACTTC

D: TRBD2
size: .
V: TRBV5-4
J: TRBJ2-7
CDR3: CASSLALAGFPEQYF
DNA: TGTGCCAGCAGCTTGGCCCTAGCGGGGTTCCCCGAGCAGTACTTC

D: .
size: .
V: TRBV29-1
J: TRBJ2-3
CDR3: CSVEEVQRGLADTQYF
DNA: TGCAGCGTTGAAGAAGTACAGCGTGGTTTGGCAGATACGCAGTATTTT

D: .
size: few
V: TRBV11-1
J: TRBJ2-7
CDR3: CASSRTMGSYEQYF
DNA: TGTGCCAGCAGCCGCACTATGGGGTCCTACGAGCAGTACTTC

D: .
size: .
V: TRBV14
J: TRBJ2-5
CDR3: CASSRRESLLQETQYF
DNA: TGTGCCAGCAGCCGACGTGAGTCACTCCTACAAGAGACCCAGTACTTC

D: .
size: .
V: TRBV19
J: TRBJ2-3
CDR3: CASGLKGRDTQYF
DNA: TGTGCCAGTGGACTCAAGGGGAGAGATACGCAGTATTTT

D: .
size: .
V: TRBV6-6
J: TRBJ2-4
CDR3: CASRPGWTKNIQYF
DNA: TGTGCCAGCAGGCCAGGCTGGACCAAAAACATTCAGTACTTC

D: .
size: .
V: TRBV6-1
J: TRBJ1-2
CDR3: CASSEDSRSNYGYTF
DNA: TGTGCCAGCAGTGAAGATAGCAGGTCTAACTATGGCTACACCTTC

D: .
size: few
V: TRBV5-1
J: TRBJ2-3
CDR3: CASSGTTTSRDTQYF
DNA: TGCGCCAGCAGTGGGACCACAACCTCGAGAGATACGCAGTATTTT

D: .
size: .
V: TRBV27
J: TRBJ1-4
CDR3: CASSRDILQRNEKLFF
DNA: TGTGCCAGTTCCCGGGACATCCTACAGAGGAATGAAAAACTGTTTTTT